The clone carrying this T cell receptor beta chain was recorded once. Its antigen is unknown. These data originate in a study of cytomegalovirus exposure and HLA in healthy donors. Overall study: Among approximately 390 genotyped donors, roughly 81% fell in the Caucasian-associated ancestry cluster. Study-wide results and limits: Later analysis showed TCR association rates varying by HLA locus, highest for DRB1 and lowest for HLA-C. Presence/absence analyses assumed roughly uniform sequencing depth across donors.

PCR was performed using 60 Vbeta and 13 Jbeta primers. Assay: immunoSEQ multiplex PCR; the TCRdb copy retains only in-frame clones and omits some. The sample includes 65,000 to 85,000 clones, about 76% of them seen just once. Trimming cost V 6 bases and J 3 bases; bases outside gene matches: 8. The CDR3 is 15 residues long. Germline CDR1 MNHEY, CDR2 SVGAGI. The chain has TRBV6-5 and TRBJ2-1, with 7 bases lining up with TRBD2. The TCR was taken from a male donor in good health and CMV-seropositive. Sample: PBMCs. In DNA, the CDR3 is TGTGCCAGCAGCGCTCTAGCGGTAAACTACAATGAGCAGTTCTTC. It codes for CASSALAVNYNEQFF.